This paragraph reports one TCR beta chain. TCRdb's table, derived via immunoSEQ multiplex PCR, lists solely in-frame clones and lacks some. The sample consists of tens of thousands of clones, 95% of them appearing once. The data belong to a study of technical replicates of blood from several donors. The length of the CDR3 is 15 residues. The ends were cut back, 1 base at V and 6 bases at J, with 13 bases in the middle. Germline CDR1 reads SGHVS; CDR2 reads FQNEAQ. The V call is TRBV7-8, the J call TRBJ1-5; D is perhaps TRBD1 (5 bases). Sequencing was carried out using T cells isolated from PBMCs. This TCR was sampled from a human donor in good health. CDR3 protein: CASSLEGRRAQPQHF. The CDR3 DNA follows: TGTGCCAGCAGCTTAGAGGGGCGTCGGGCTCAGCCCCAGCATTTT. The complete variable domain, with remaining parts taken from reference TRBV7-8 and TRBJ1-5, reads GAGVSQSPRYKVAKRGQDVALRCDPISGHVSLFWYQQALGQGPEFLTYFQNEAQLDKSGLPSDRFFAERPEGSVSTLKIQRTQQEDSAVYLCASSLEGRRAQPQHFGDGTRLSIL.